The 17 T cell receptor beta chains below were found in one sample sequenced in a study of type 1 and type 2 diabetes patients. Genomic DNA was the PCR template. A primer set of 30 forward and 13 reverse primers amplified the CDR3. TCRdb processed the multiplex PCR reads anew with MiXCR; each CDR3 protein has one entry. The repertoire holds around 300,000 distinct CDR3 sequences, with roughly 50% as singletons. Sequencing was performed on peripheral blood mononuclear cells (PBMCs). Source of these receptors: a man in his late teens or twenties with type 2 diabetes.

J is TRBJ1-5 and V is TRBV19, with D maybe TRBD1 (5 bases). Germline loops: CDR1 LNHDA, CDR2 SQIVND (reference sequence). The CDR3 loop spans 14 amino acids. Trimming stripped 9 bases from V and 4 bases from J, with 16 bases between. CDR3: CASTGGGLNQPQHF. CDR3 nucleotides: TGTGCCAGCACCGGGGGGGGGTTAAATCAGCCCCAGCATTTT.

This chain connects TRBV7-6 to TRBJ2-7; D uncertain. Germline CDR1 is SGHVS and CDR2 is FNYEAQ. V shed 3 bases and J shed 2 bases, with 14 bases lying between them. The length of the CDR3 is 15 residues. In DNA, the CDR3 is TGTGCCAGCAGCTTGGACGACGATTATACCTACGAGCAGTACTTC. Translation: CASSLDDDYTYEQYF.

This clonotype was found once. The J gene is TRBJ2-1, the V gene TRBV7-3; perhaps TRBD1 as D (5 bases). The CDR3 is 15 amino acids. The germline V gene has CDR1 SGHTA and CDR2 FQGTGA. Trimming stripped 2 bases from V and 5 bases from J, with 13 bases between. The CDR3 sequence is CASSLAVGRDNEQFF. As DNA, the CDR3 is TGTGCCAGCAGCTTAGCCGTGGGCAGGGACAATGAGCAGTTCTTC.

The chain recombines TRBV14 with TRBJ1-5, with D possibly matching TRBD1 (5 bases). The V end lost 0 bases, the J end lost 4 bases, and 16 bases lay between the germline ends. Germline CDR1 reads SGHDN; CDR2 reads FVKESK. The CDR3 totals 17 residues. CDR3: CASSQDSGLRGNQPQHF. CDR3 nucleotide sequence: TGTGCCAGCAGCCAAGATTCGGGACTGCGGGGGAATCAGCCCCAGCATTTT.

V and J are TRBV6-1 and TRBJ1-1; 8 nucleotides line up with TRBD1. Per the germline V gene, CDR1 is MNHNS and CDR2 is SASEGT. The V segment lost 3 bases and the J segment 8 bases; nucleotides outside the gene matches: 8. The CDR3 runs to 14 residues. Written as DNA, the CDR3 is TGTGCCAGCAGTGATTTGGGCAGGGGGCAGGAAGCTTTCTTT. Its translation is CASSDLGRGQEAFF.

This clonotype has only a few counts. V and J are TRBV30 and TRBJ2-3, with 12 bases lining up with TRBD2. Germline CDR1 GTSNPN, CDR2 SVGIG (reference sequence). This CDR3 is built from 16 residues. V lost 1 base and J lost 2; bases outside the gene matches: 4. CDR3 nucleotide sequence: TGTGCCTGGAGTGGAGGACTAGCGGGATACACAGATACGCAGTATTTT. This encodes CAWSGGLAGYTDTQYF.

This clonotype has a single count. V and J are TRBV2 and TRBJ2-5; D is possibly TRBD2 (6 bases). CDR1 is SNHLY and CDR2 is FYNNEI in the germline V gene. The CDR3 length is 14 residues. Trimming took 6 bases from V and 4 from J, leaving 15 bases between them. The CDR3 loop is CASRGGAGIETQYF. Here the CDR3 DNA reads TGTGCCAGCAGAGGAGGGGCAGGAATAGAGACCCAGTACTTC.

The sample holds a few counts of this clonotype. The chain couples TRBV19 to TRBJ2-5, with a tentative D call TRBD2 (5 bases). This CDR3 has 15 residues. Germline V lookup: CDR1 LNHDA, CDR2 SQIVND (reference sequence). Trimming removed 4 bases at V and 3 bases at J, with 15 bases between. Here the CDR3 DNA reads TGTGCCAGTAGTACCCAGCGGTCCAGAAAAGAGACCCAGTACTTC. It codes for CASSTQRSRKETQYF.

DNA for the CDR3: TGTGCCAGCAGCCTAAGCCGCGCAGGGGTGTACGAGCAGTACTTC. The encoded protein is CASSLSRAGVYEQYF. The rearrangement uses TRBV7-9 and TRBJ2-7, with D possibly TRBD1 on 6 matching bases. Germline CDR1 and CDR2: SEHNR and FQNEAQ (reference sequence). There are 15 residues in the CDR3. Between the trimmed V and J ends, which lost 5 bases and 4 bases, there was a span of 18 bases.

This clonotype was observed a few times. V and J are TRBV27 and TRBJ2-5; either TRBD1 or TRBD2 may supply D (6 bases each). CDR3 length: 15 residues. Germline V gene data show CDR1 as MNHEY and CDR2 as SMNVEV (reference sequence). V dropped 3 bases and J dropped 5 bases, with 16 bases sitting between them. This CDR3 reads CASSLRGAWGETQYF. CDR3 in DNA: TGTGCCAGCAGTTTGAGGGGGGCCTGGGGGGAGACCCAGTACTTC.

The rearrangement joins TRBV4-2 to TRBJ2-7; TRBD2 agrees at 7 bases. V lost 4 bases and J lost 5; bases outside the gene matches: 8. Germline CDR1 LGHNA, CDR2 YNFKEQ. This CDR3 has 14 residues. The CDR3 bases are TGTGCCAGCAGCCCAACTAGCGTCAGAGACGAGCAGTACTTC. Translation gives CASSPTSVRDEQYF.

V and J are TRBV6-5 and TRBJ1-4, with no clear D. CDR1 MNHEY and CDR2 SVGAGI come from the germline V gene. V was shortened by 5 bases and J by 4 bases, with 8 bases between the two germline ends. CDR3 length: 13 amino acids. The CDR3 DNA sequence: TGTGCCAGCAGTGATGTTTATAATGAAAAACTGTTTTTT. This sequence encodes CASSDVYNEKLFF.

V gene TRBV12-5 combines with J gene TRBJ2-5; tentatively, D is TRBD1 (6 bases). The ends were cut back, 4 bases at V and 2 bases at J, with 8 bases in the middle. Germline CDR1 LGHNT, CDR2 FRNRAP. The CDR3 is 13 residues long. This chain's CDR3 is CASGSDRQETQYF. DNA for the CDR3: TGTGCTAGTGGTTCGGACAGACAAGAGACCCAGTACTTC.

This clonotype came up a few times. The J gene is TRBJ2-7, the V gene TRBV6-1; D gene unclear. This CDR3 has 15 residues. In germline, CDR1 is MNHNS, CDR2 SASEGT. Trimming stripped 8 bases from V and 2 bases from J, with 19 bases between. CDR3 loop: CASAVGPVFPYEQYF. CDR3 nucleotide sequence: TGTGCCAGCGCCGTCGGTCCTGTCTTCCCCTACGAGCAGTACTTC.

As regards this clonotype: One junction end does not reproduce the germline sequence, and a read error may be involved. This chain links TRBV7-2 with TRBJ2-7; a possible D gene is TRBD1 (5 bases). Germline-derived CDR1 and CDR2 are SGHTA and FQGNSA. The CDR3 extends over 14 amino acids. The CDR3 region has the DNA TGTGCCGGCAGCTTAAAATCGGGCCAGGGCCAGCAGTACTTC. Translating it yields CAGSLKSGQGQQYF.

The chain recombines TRBV19 with TRBJ2-7, with 10 positions matching TRBD1. CDR1 LNHDA and CDR2 SQIVND come from the germline V gene (reference sequence). V gave up 3 bases and J gave up 4 bases; unmatched junction bases: 6. There are 15 residues in the CDR3. The CDR3 DNA is TGTGCCAGTAGTATGTTCGGGGACAGGGGATACGAGCAGTACTTC. Translating gives CASSMFGDRGYEQYF.

In this sample, this clonotype turned up a few times. The CDR3 sequence is CASRGTGGWHGYTF. CDR3 DNA sequence: TGTGCCAGCAGGGGGACAGGGGGTTGGCATGGCTACACCTTC. V is TRBV28 and J is TRBJ1-2; 11 bases align to TRBD1. Losses at the gene ends were 6 bases for V and 6 bases for J; bases not matched to a gene: 6. Germline V gene lookup returns CDR1 MDHEN and CDR2 SYDVKM. The CDR3 has 14 residues.